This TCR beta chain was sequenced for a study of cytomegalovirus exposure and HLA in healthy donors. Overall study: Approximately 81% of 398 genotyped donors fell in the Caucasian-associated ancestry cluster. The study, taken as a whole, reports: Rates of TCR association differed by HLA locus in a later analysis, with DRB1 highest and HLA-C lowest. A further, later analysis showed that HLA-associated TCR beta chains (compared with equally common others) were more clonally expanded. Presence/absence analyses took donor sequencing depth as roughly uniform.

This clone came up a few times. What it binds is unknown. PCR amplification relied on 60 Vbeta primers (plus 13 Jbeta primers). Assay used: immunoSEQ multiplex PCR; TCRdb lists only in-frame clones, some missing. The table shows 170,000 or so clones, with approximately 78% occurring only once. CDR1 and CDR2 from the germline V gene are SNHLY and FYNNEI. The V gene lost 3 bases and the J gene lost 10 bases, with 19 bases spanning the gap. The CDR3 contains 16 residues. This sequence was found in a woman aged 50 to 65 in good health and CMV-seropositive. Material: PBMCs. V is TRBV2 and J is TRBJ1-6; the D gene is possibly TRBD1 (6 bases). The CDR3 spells CASSDTRLGAGSPLHF. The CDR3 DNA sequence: TGTGCCAGCAGTGATACCAGGCTGGGGGCAGGGTCACCCCTCCACTTT.